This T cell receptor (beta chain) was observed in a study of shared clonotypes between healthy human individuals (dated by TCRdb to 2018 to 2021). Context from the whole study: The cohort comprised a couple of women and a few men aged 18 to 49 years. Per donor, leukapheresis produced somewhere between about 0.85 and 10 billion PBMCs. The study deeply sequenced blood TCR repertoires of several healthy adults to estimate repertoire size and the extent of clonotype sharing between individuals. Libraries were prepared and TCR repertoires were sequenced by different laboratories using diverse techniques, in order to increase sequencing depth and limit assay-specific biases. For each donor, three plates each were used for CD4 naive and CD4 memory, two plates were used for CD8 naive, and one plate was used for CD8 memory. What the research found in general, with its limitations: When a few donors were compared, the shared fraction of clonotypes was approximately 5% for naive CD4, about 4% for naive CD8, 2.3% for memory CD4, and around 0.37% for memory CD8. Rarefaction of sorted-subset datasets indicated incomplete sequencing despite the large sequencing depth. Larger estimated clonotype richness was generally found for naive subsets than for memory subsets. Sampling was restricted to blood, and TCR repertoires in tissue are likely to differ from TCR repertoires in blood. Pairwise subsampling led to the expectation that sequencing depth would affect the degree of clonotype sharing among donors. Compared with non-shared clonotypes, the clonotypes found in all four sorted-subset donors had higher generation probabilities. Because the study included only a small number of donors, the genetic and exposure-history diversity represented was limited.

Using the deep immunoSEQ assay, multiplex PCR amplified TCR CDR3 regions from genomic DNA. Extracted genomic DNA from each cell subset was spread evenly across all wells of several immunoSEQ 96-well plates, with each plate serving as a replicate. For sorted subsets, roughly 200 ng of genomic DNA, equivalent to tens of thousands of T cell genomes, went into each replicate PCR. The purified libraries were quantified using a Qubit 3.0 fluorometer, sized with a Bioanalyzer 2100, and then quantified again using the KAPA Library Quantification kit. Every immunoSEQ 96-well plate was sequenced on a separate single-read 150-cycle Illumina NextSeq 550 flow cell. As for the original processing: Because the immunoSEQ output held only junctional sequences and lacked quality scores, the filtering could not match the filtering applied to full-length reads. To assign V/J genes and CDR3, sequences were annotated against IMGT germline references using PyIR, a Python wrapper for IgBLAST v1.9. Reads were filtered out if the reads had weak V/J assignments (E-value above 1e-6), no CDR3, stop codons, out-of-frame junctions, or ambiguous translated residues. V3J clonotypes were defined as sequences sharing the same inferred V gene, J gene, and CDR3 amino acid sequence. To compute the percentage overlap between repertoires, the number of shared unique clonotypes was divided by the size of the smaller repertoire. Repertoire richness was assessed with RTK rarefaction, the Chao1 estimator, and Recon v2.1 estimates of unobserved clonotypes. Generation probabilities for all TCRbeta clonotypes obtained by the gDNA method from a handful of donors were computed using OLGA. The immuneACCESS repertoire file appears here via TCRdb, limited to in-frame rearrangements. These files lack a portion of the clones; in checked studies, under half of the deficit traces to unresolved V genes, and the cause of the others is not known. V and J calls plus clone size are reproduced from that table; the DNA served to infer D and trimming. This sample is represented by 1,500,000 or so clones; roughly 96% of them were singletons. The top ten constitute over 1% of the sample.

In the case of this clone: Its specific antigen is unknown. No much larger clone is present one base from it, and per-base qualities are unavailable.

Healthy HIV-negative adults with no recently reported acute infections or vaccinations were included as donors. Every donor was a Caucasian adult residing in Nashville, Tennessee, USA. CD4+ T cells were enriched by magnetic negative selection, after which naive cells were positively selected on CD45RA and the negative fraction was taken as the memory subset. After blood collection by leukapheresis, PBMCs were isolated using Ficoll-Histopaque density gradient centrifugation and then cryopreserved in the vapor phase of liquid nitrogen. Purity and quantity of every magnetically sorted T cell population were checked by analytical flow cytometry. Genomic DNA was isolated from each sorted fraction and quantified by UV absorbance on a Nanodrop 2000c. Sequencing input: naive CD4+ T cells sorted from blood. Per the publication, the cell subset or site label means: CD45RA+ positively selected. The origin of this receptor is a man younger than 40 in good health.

The CDR3 here reads CASSLRSGANVLTF. The DNA sequence follows: TGTGCCAGCAGCTTACGCTCTGGGGCCAACGTCCTGACTTTC. This chain joins TRBV7-3 to TRBJ2-6; no D segment can be confidently identified. CDR1 and CDR2, looked up from the germline V gene, are SGHTA and FQGTGA. The CDR3 measures 14 amino acids from cysteine to phenylalanine. Just CDR3 DNA is preserved here, 42 bases in frame from base 1. The V end loses 2 bases and the J end loses 0 bases, and a stretch of 2 bases separates them.